Listed below are T cell receptor beta chains from one sample, sequenced in a study of blood T cells in healthy people across ages. MiXCR was run by TCRdb on the 5' RACE reads, yielding one entry per CDR3 protein. Altogether 1.5 million to 2 million distinct CDR3 sequences are present, around half being singletons, with the ten largest covering over 2%. Sequencing was carried out using blood. The receptors here all came from a woman between 40 and 50 years old in good health. Both conserved end residues are part of each CDR3. Each record gives: D gene, V gene, J gene, clone size, CDR3 DNA, CDR3 protein. A D gene is named only where the DNA matches it firmly. Size values are once, few and many counts, or a class for expanded clones, and some rows have none.

>TRBD1|TRBV3-1|TRBJ1-1|-
TGTGCCAGCAGCCCGACAGGGAAAGGTGCGCGGGACACTGAAGCTTTCTTT
CASSPTGKGARDTEAFF
>-|TRBV20-1|TRBJ2-3|-
TGCAGCCCTGAACAGTCCACAGATACGCAGTATTTT
CSPEQSTDTQYF
>TRBD1|TRBV7-9|TRBJ2-1|many
TGTGCCAGCAGCTCTGGGACAGGGACTTACAATGAGCAGTTCTTC
CASSSGTGTYNEQFF
>-|TRBV20-1|TRBJ2-7|few
TGCAGTGCTAGGGGGGTTACGGACGAGCAGTACTTC
CSARGVTDEQYF
>-|TRBV7-2|TRBJ2-7|once
TGTGCCAGCAGCCCTCGGAAAGAGTTAATACAGTACTTC
CASSPRKELIQYF
>TRBD1|TRBV28|TRBJ1-2|-
TGTGCCAGCAGTTTTTTTCATCGACAGGGTGTAGGCTACACCTTC
CASSFFHRQGVGYTF
>TRBD2|TRBV5-1|TRBJ2-7|few
TGCGCCAGCAGCTCTACTAGCGGGCCCTACGAGCAGTACTTC
CASSSTSGPYEQYF
>TRBD2|TRBV29-1|TRBJ2-5|-
TGCAGCGTTGGGGGCGTTAGCGGGGGGGCGTTAGGGACCCAGTACTTC
CSVGGVSGGALGTQYF
>-|TRBV27|TRBJ2-7|few
TGTGCCAGCAGTTTAAGTCTCGGGGCAGAAATCTACGAGCAGTACTTC
CASSLSLGAEIYEQYF
>-|TRBV4-2|TRBJ1-5|once
TGTGCCAGCAGCCAAGATCCAGGCCCAACTCAGCCCCAGCATTTT
CASSQDPGPTQPQHF
>-|TRBV28|TRBJ2-6|-
TGTGCCAGCAGTTTGACGGGGACGGGCCTTTCTGGGGCCAACGTCCTGACTTTC
CASSLTGTGLSGANVLTF
>TRBD1|TRBV3-1|TRBJ1-5|few
TGTGCCAGCAGCGACAGGGGGCGAGGGCAGCCCCAGCATTTT
CASSDRGRGQPQHF
>-|TRBV3-1|TRBJ1-3|-
TGTGCCAGCAGCCAAGATAGTCGAGTAAGGGGAAACACCATATATTTT
CASSQDSRVRGNTIYF
>-|TRBV7-9|TRBJ2-1|-
TGTGCCAGCAGTCCCCTTAGGGGCGCGTCCTCCTACAATGAGCAGTTCTTC
CASSPLRGASSYNEQFF
>-|TRBV20-1|TRBJ1-2|-
TGCAGTGCTTGGGCTGTCTATGGCTACACCTTC
CSAWAVYGYTF
>TRBD1|TRBV28|TRBJ2-6|few
TGTGCCAGCAGTTTCCCTCTAACAGGGGGAATGTCTGGGGCCAACGTCCTGACTTTC
CASSFPLTGGMSGANVLTF